One sample yielded the 27 T cell receptor beta chains listed below, sequenced in a study of cytomegalovirus exposure and HLA in healthy donors. Data came from immunoSEQ multiplex PCR; TCRdb stores just in-frame clones and leaves some out. The sample contains about 160,000 clones, 75% to 95% of which appear only once. Sequenced: PBMCs. These receptors originate from a woman aged 18-29 years in good health and CMV-seropositive.

This clone was detected only once. The CDR3 nucleotides are TGTGCCAGCAGCTTAAGAGTGCGGTCCTACGAGCAGTACTTC. This codes for CASSLRVRSYEQYF. This sequence joins TRBV7-2 and TRBJ2-7; no definite D call. Germline V gene sequence: CDR1 SGHTA, CDR2 FQGNSA. The germline V and J ends were trimmed by 2 bases and 1 base, with 9 bases remaining between them. This CDR3 contains 14 residues.

The chain joins TRBV9 to TRBJ1-1; 9 bases fit TRBD1. The CDR3 totals 16 residues. The germline gives CDR1 SGDLS, CDR2 YYNGEE. With 4 bases clipped from V and 4 bases from J, the junction kept 11 bases outside the gene matches. The CDR3 nucleotides are TGTGCCAGCAGCCCGAGCCCACAGGGGGCGGGCACTGAAGCTTTCTTT. Translated, it gives CASSPSPQGAGTEAFF.

This chain connects TRBV5-5 to TRBJ2-3; maybe TRBD1 (6 bases). Germline CDR1 reads SGHKS; CDR2 reads YYEKEE (reference sequence). Trimming took off 6 bases at V and 1 base at J, with 12 bases between the two ends. The CDR3 is made up of 14 amino acids. As DNA, the CDR3 is TGTGCCAGCACTCTGGACAGAGGCACAGATACGCAGTATTTT. Translated, it gives CASTLDRGTDTQYF. Supplemented by reference TRBV5-5 and TRBJ2-3, the full variable domain reads DAGVTQSPTHLIKTRGQQVTLRCSPISGHKSVSWYQQVLGQGPQFIFQYYEKEERGRGNFPDRFSARQFPNYSSELNVNALLLGDSALYLCASTLDRGTDTQYFGPGTRLTVL.

The chain has TRBV30 and TRBJ2-2; TRBD1 is a possible D gene (5 bases). The CDR3 covers 12 residues. The V gene's germline CDR1 is GTSNPN and CDR2 SVGIG (reference sequence). V lost 1 base to trimming and J lost 6 bases, with 6 bases between them. The CDR3, as DNA: TGTGCCTGGAGTGGGGGCCCCGGGGAGCTGTTTTTT. Its protein product is CAWSGGPGELFF.

V gene TRBV7-9 combines with J gene TRBJ1-1; D gene unclear. The CDR3 runs 12 residues. Looked up from germline, CDR1 is SEHNR and CDR2 is FQNEAQ (reference sequence). The V gene lost 4 bases and the J gene lost 4 bases, with 7 bases spanning the gap. The chain's CDR3 is CASSSPGTEAFF. CDR3 in DNA: TGTGCCAGCAGCTCCCCCGGCACTGAAGCTTTCTTT.

The V call is TRBV6-5, the J call TRBJ2-1; the match to TRBD1 covers 8 bases. The CDR3 is made up of 14 amino acids. Germline CDR1 and CDR2: MNHEY and SVGAGI. V lost 4 bases and J lost 5; bases outside the gene matches: 4. As DNA, the CDR3 is TGTGCCAGCAGTTCGGACAGGGTACACAATGAGCAGTTCTTC. Translated, it gives CASSSDRVHNEQFF.

This chain uses TRBV27 with TRBJ2-7, with 12 bases identical to TRBD1. J gave up 5 bases and V 3 bases, and 2 bases lay outside the gene matches. The CDR3 is 14 residues long. Germline V gene data show CDR1 as MNHEY and CDR2 as SMNVEV (reference sequence). CDR3 residues: CASSLGQGADEQYF. The CDR3 DNA sequence: TGTGCCAGCAGTTTGGGACAGGGGGCCGACGAGCAGTACTTC.

This clone was seen a single time. This chain uses TRBV7-3 with TRBJ2-1; 9 nucleotides match TRBD2. V lost 5 bases, J lost 6 bases, and 8 bases stayed unmatched. This CDR3 contains 15 residues. The V gene's germline CDR1 is SGHTA and CDR2 FQGTGA. In DNA, the CDR3 is TGTGCCAGCAGCGAGAGCGGGAGGCGAAGCAATGAGCAGTTCTTC. Its translation: CASSESGRRSNEQFF.

There are a few counts of this clone. This chain uses TRBV25-1 with TRBJ1-2; a weak D match, TRBD1 (5 bases). The CDR3 contains 13 residues. V dropped 3 bases and J dropped 8 bases, with 13 bases sitting between them. Germline CDR1 is MGHDK and CDR2 is SYGVNS. CDR3 region: CASSEPLGQGYTF. CDR3 DNA sequence: TGTGCCAGCAGTGAGCCCCTCGGACAAGGCTACACCTTC.

The chain employs TRBV7-7 and TRBJ2-1, with TRBD2 matching over 9 bases. V lost 1 base to trimming and J lost 0 bases; unmatched junction nucleotides: 7. The CDR3 has 18 residues. Germline assignment: CDR1 SSHAT and CDR2 FNYEAQ (reference sequence). CDR3 in amino acids: CASSLGASGTSSYNEQFF. The CDR3 DNA reads TGTGCCAGCAGCTTAGGGGCTAGCGGGACCAGCTCCTACAATGAGCAGTTCTTC.

V gene TRBV6-5 combines with J gene TRBJ2-5; TRBD1 agrees at 8 bases. V shed 6 bases, J shed 3 bases, and the junction held 6 bases outside the gene matches. Per germline, CDR1 MNHEY and CDR2 SVGAGI. The CDR3 has 14 residues. The CDR3: CASSQEDREETQYF. CDR3 bases: TGTGCCAGCAGCCAAGAGGACAGGGAAGAGACCCAGTACTTC.

The genes are TRBV19 and TRBJ2-5, with a weak D call TRBD1 (6 bases). CDR1 and CDR2 (germline): LNHDA, SQIVND (reference sequence). V gave up 6 bases and J gave up 4 bases, with 15 bases separating them. The CDR3 runs 14 residues. CDR3 coding DNA: TGTGCCAGTAGCCCGATTGGGGGCGGAGAGACCCAGTACTTC. This gives the protein CASSPIGGGETQYF. Combining the CDR3 with reference TRBV19 and TRBJ2-5 gives the whole variable domain DGGITQSPKYLFRKEGQNVTLSCEQNLNHDAMYWYRQDPGQGLRLIYYSQIVNDFQKGDIAEGYSVSREKKESFPLTVTSAQKNPTAFYLCASSPIGGGETQYFGPGTRLLVL.

The chain recombines TRBV7-9 with TRBJ2-7; TRBD2 is a possible D gene (6 bases). Trimming took off 5 bases at V and 2 bases at J, with 19 bases between the two ends. Germline values: CDR1 SEHNR, CDR2 FQNEAQ (reference sequence). This CDR3 contains 16 residues. The CDR3 bases are TGTGCCAGCAGCCCTCCGGGGAGGCAGACAACCTACGAGCAGTACTTC. Residues: CASSPPGRQTTYEQYF. The full variable domain, rest sourced from reference TRBV7-9 and TRBJ2-7, is DTGVSQNPRHKITKRGQNVTFRCDPISEHNRLYWYRQTLGQGPEFLTYFQNEAQLEKSRLLSDRFSAERPKGSFSTLEIQRTEQGDSAMYLCASSPPGRQTTYEQYFGPGTRLTVT.

This sequence joins TRBV27 and TRBJ2-1; D is undetermined. This CDR3 contains 14 residues. CDR1 and CDR2 (germline): MNHEY, SMNVEV (reference sequence). V was pared by 6 bases and J by 5 bases, with 14 bases between. The CDR3 coding sequence is TGTGCCAGCAGCGGATGGGCCTCTAACAATGAGCAGTTCTTC. It encodes CASSGWASNNEQFF.

This clone was detected a few times. V gene TRBV7-2 combines with J gene TRBJ2-7, with 10 bases lining up with TRBD1. Germline CDR1 SGHTA, CDR2 FQGNSA. Trimming removed 3 bases from V and 3 bases from J; junction bases left unmatched: 5. The length of the CDR3 is 15 residues. CDR3 nucleotides: TGTGCCAGCAGCTTGGTGACAGGGGGCGGCTACGAGCAGTACTTC. Its protein is CASSLVTGGGYEQYF.

The V gene is TRBV10-3, the J gene TRBJ1-2, with a possible D match to TRBD1 (6 bases). The germline V and J ends were trimmed by 0 bases and 3 bases, with 11 bases remaining between them. Per germline, CDR1 ENHRY and CDR2 SYGVKD. This CDR3 contains 15 residues. The CDR3 DNA is TGTGCCATCAGTGAGTCGGGGGGGCGCGACTATGGCTACACCTTC. This translates into CAISESGGRDYGYTF.

The chain joins TRBV2 to TRBJ2-7; the D gene is possibly TRBD2 (5 bases). The CDR3 sequence is 18 residues long. CDR1 SNHLY and CDR2 FYNNEI come from the germline V gene. V was trimmed by 11 bases and J by 5 bases, leaving 34 bases between them. The CDR3 sequence is CARTPPSPPQEADHEQYF. The CDR3 nucleotides are TGTGCCCGAACCCCCCCATCCCCGCCGCAGGAGGCTGATCACGAGCAGTACTTC.

V gene TRBV6-1 combines with J gene TRBJ1-2; D unclear. The CDR3 spans 13 residues. With 7 bases removed from V and 3 bases from J, the gap between germline ends came to 12 bases. Germline-derived CDR1 and CDR2 are MNHNS and SASEGT. The CDR3 bases are TGTGCCAGCATTTTCCGAGGCGACTATGGCTACACCTTC. As protein: CASIFRGDYGYTF.

This clone occurred once. The chain is built from TRBV5-1 and TRBJ2-3; 9 bases are shared with TRBD2. CDR1 is SGHRS and CDR2 is YFSETQ in the germline V gene. The CDR3 is 15 residues long. J gave up 1 base and V 0 bases, and 0 bases lay outside the gene matches. In DNA, the CDR3 is TGCGCCAGCAGCTTGGGGACTAGCGGCACAGATACGCAGTATTTT. Residues: CASSLGTSGTDTQYF.

The chain joins TRBV4-3 to TRBJ2-4; 10 bases line up with TRBD2. V dropped 0 bases and J dropped 3; count of bases not matched to a gene: 2. The CDR3 loop spans 16 amino acids. Per germline, CDR1 LGHNA and CDR2 YSLEER. Written as DNA, the CDR3 is TGCGCCAGCAGCCAAGAGCAGCGGGAGGGCAAAAACATTCAGTACTTC. As protein: CASSQEQREGKNIQYF.

This rearrangement joins TRBV2 to TRBJ1-2; 12 bases map to TRBD1. Germline values: CDR1 SNHLY, CDR2 FYNNEI. The CDR3 consists of 14 residues. Germline trimming cut 4 bases from V and 5 bases from J; bases unmatched to any gene: 2. CDR3 loop: CASSGGQGAYGYTF. The CDR3 DNA sequence: TGTGCCAGCAGTGGGGGACAGGGGGCATATGGCTACACCTTC.

V is TRBV4-3 and J is TRBJ2-1, with 7 bases identical to TRBD2. There are 15 residues in the CDR3. CDR1 is LGHNA and CDR2 is YSLEER in the germline V gene. V shed 1 base and J 0 bases; nucleotides not matched to a gene: 0. The CDR3 region is CASSQGGSSYNEQFF. The CDR3 DNA follows: TGCGCCAGCAGCCAAGGCGGGAGCTCCTACAATGAGCAGTTCTTC.

V usage is TRBV7-9 and J usage is TRBJ2-7; 10 nucleotides match TRBD1. This CDR3 is built from 14 residues. Looked up from germline, CDR1 is SEHNR and CDR2 is FQNEAQ (reference sequence). V was pared by 5 bases and J by 5 bases, with 6 bases of the junction left unmatched. The chain's CDR3 is CASSPGQGLDEQYF. DNA of the CDR3: TGTGCCAGCAGCCCGGGACAGGGGCTCGACGAGCAGTACTTC.

This clone was detected once. The chain joins TRBV20-1 to TRBJ2-7; D unresolved. Trimming left V 0 bases short and J 6 bases short, with 6 bases between. This CDR3 region has 11 residues. Per germline, CDR1 DFQATT and CDR2 SNEGSKA (reference sequence). The CDR3 region is CSARDRVEQYF. DNA for the CDR3: TGCAGTGCTAGAGACCGAGTCGAGCAGTACTTC.

This clone appeared a single time. Here the CDR3 reads CASSPWTGLQETQYF. DNA for the CDR3: TGTGCCAGCAGTCCCTGGACAGGACTTCAAGAGACCCAGTACTTC. The chain joins TRBV2 to TRBJ2-5; 7 positions agree with TRBD1. V lost 5 bases and J lost 2; bases outside the gene matches: 8. There are 15 residues in the CDR3. Germline CDR1 and CDR2: SNHLY and FYNNEI.

This clone was found once. The chain has TRBV28 and TRBJ2-1; TRBD2 matches 7 bases. Germline V gene lookup returns CDR1 MDHEN and CDR2 SYDVKM. This CDR3 spans 18 amino acids. V shed 3 bases, J shed 0 bases, and the junction held 11 bases outside the gene matches. CDR3: CASSFGREPNISYNEQFF. CDR3 nucleotide sequence: TGTGCCAGCAGTTTTGGGCGGGAGCCCAATATCTCCTACAATGAGCAGTTCTTC.

This clone has only one observation. The J gene is TRBJ1-5, the V gene TRBV19; D not resolved. This CDR3 is 15 amino acids long. The germline V and J ends were trimmed by 4 bases and 0 bases, with 10 bases remaining between them. Germline CDR1 reads LNHDA; CDR2 reads SQIVND (reference sequence). As DNA, the CDR3 is TGTGCCAGTAGTAAGAAAGACTTTAGCAATCAGCCCCAGCATTTT. It codes for CASSKKDFSNQPQHF.